This T cell receptor (beta chain) was found in a study of cytomegalovirus exposure and HLA in healthy donors. The overall study: In a previous analysis, 117 million unique TCR beta sequences were found from 150 million to 200 million T cells.

The study, taken as a whole, reports: Researchers reported that a few CMV-associated chains were confirmed in vitro as CMV antigen-specific. What a later analysis showed was that several of the most significant clusters appeared linked to common viral pathogens.

PCR employed 60 Vbeta and 13 Jbeta primers. Sequencing used immunoSEQ multiplex PCR; TCRdb keeps in-frame clones, though not all of them. This table holds approximately 140,000 clones, about 75% found once. The germline V gene has CDR1 LNHDA and CDR2 SQIVND (reference sequence). Trimming removed 1 base at V and 8 bases at J, with 2 bases between. This CDR3 has 11 residues. In its sample, this clone was seen once. Its specificity is not known. The gene calls are TRBV19 and TRBJ2-2; D is unresolved. This receptor was taken from a man in his forties in good health and CMV-seronegative. The sample comprised PBMCs. CDR3 nucleotide sequence: TGTGCCAGTAGTATAGTAGGGGAGCTGTTTTTT. It is translated as CASSIVGELFF.